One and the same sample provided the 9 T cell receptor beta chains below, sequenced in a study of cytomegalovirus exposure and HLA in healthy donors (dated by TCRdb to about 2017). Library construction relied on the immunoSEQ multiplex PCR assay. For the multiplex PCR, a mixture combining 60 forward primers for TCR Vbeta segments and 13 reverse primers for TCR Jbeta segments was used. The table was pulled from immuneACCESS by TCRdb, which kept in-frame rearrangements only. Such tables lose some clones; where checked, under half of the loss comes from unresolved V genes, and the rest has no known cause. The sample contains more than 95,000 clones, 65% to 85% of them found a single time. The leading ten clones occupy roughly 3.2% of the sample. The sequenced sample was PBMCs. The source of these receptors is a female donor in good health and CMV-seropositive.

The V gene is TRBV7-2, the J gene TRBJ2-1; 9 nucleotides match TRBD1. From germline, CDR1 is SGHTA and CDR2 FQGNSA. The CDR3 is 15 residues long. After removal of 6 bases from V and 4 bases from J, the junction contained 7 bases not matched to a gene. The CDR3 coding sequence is TGTGCCAGCAGGTCTCCGGGACAGGGTTACAATGAGCAGTTCTTC. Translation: CASRSPGQGYNEQFF. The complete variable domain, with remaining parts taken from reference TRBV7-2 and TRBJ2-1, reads GAGVSQSPSNKVTEKGKDVELRCDPISGHTALYWYRQSLGQGLEFLIYFQGNSAPDKSGLPSDRFSAERTGGSVSTLTIQRTQQEDSAVYLCASRSPGQGYNEQFFGPGTRLTVL.

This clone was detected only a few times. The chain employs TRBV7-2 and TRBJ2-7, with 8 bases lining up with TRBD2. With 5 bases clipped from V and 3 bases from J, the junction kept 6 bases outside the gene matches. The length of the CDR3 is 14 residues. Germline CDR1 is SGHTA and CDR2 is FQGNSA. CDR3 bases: TGTGCCAGCAGCCCCGGGACTAGTGGCTACGAGCAGTACTTC. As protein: CASSPGTSGYEQYF.

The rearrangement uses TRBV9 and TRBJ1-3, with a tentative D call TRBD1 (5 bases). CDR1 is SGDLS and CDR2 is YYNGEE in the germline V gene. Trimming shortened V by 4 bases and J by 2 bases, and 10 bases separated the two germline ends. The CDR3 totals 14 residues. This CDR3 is CASSTGGAGNTIYF. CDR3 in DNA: TGTGCCAGCAGCACGGGGGGGGCTGGAAACACCATATATTTT.

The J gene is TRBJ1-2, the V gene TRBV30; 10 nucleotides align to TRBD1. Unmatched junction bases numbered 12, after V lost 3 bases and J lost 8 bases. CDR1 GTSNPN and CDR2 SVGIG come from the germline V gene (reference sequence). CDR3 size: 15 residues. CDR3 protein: CAWSKPGQGMVGYTF. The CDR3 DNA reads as TGTGCCTGGAGCAAACCGGGACAGGGGATGGTAGGCTACACCTTC.

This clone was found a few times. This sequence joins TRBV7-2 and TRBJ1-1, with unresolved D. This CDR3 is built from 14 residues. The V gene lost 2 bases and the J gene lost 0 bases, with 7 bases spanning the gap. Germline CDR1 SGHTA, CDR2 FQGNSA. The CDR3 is CASSLTHMNTEAFF. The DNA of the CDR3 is TGTGCCAGCAGCTTAACACACATGAACACTGAAGCTTTCTTT. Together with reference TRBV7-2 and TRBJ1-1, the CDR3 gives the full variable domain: GAGVSQSPSNKVTEKGKDVELRCDPISGHTALYWYRQSLGQGLEFLIYFQGNSAPDKSGLPSDRFSAERTGGSVSTLTIQRTQQEDSAVYLCASSLTHMNTEAFFGQGTRLTVV.

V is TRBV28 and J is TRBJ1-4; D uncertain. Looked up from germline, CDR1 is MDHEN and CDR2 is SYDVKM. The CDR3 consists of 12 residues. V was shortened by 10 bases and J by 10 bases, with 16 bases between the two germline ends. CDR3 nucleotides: TGTGCCACCCGAGACCTACCGGGAAAACTGTTTTTT. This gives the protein CATRDLPGKLFF. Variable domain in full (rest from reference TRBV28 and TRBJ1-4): DVKVTQSSRYLVKRTGEKVFLECVQDMDHENMFWYRQDPGLGLRLIYFSYDVKMKEKGDIPEGYSVSREKKERFSLILESASTNQTSMYLCATRDLPGKLFFGSGTQLSVL.

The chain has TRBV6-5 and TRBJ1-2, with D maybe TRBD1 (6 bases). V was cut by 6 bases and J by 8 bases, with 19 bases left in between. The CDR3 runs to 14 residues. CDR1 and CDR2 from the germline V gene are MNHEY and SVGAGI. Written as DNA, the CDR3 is TGTGCCAGCAGACCACAGGGCCCTCCTTCCGGCTACACCTTC. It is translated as CASRPQGPPSGYTF.

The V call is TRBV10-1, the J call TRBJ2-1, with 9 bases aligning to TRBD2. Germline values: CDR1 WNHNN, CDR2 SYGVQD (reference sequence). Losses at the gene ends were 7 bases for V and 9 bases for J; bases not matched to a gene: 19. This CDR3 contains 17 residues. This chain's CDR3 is CASTLRGGGRAFIEQFF. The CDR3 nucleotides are TGCGCCAGCACGCTCCGGGGGGGCGGGAGGGCCTTTATTGAGCAGTTCTTC.

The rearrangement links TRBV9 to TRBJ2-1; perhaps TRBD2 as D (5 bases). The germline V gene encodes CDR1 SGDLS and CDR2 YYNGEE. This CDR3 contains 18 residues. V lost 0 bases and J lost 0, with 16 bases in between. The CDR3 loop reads CASSVEGSAVSSYNEQFF. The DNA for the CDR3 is TGTGCCAGCAGCGTAGAAGGTAGCGCCGTGAGCTCCTACAATGAGCAGTTCTTC. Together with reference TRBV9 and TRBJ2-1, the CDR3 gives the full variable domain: DSGVTQTPKHLITATGQRVTLRCSPRSGDLSVYWYQQSLDQGLQFLIQYYNGEERAKGNILERFSAQQFPDLHSELNLSSLELGDSALYFCASSVEGSAVSSYNEQFFGPGTRLTVL.